This is a list of T cell receptor beta chains from one sample in a study of blood T cell repertoires in COVID-19. Clones were sequenced by immunoSEQ multiplex PCR, and TCRdb holds only the in-frame ones, with some missing. The sample shows around 67,000 clones, around 86% of them seen only once. Sequencing was done on a sample of peripheral blood. These receptors came from a man over 45 with active COVID-19. Both conserved end residues are part of each CDR3. Each record gives: V gene, J gene, CDR3 protein.

v_call: TRBV19
j_call: TRBJ1-5
cdr3_aa: CASSQGFLDQPQHF

v_call: TRBV30
j_call: TRBJ1-1
cdr3_aa: CAWRGDMTNTEAFF

v_call: TRBV28
j_call: TRBJ1-2
cdr3_aa: CASRSGTGVRGYTF

v_call: TRBV12-3/TRBV12-4
j_call: TRBJ1-5
cdr3_aa: CASRGTWGQPQHF

v_call: TRBV6-5
j_call: TRBJ1-1
cdr3_aa: CASSYSRNTEAFF

v_call: TRBV5-8
j_call: TRBJ1-5
cdr3_aa: CASSSPQGSARNQPQHF

v_call: TRBV9
j_call: TRBJ2-1
cdr3_aa: CASSVVTGRGNEQFF

v_call: TRBV6-1
j_call: TRBJ2-1
cdr3_aa: CASSEFRSDSYNEQFF

v_call: TRBV6-5
j_call: TRBJ2-3
cdr3_aa: CASSQTDTDTQYF

v_call: TRBV6-2/TRBV6-3
j_call: TRBJ2-7
cdr3_aa: CASSYSVYEQYF

v_call: TRBV24-1
j_call: TRBJ2-1
cdr3_aa: CATRGLAAPQEQFF

v_call: TRBV2
j_call: TRBJ1-4
cdr3_aa: CASSVQGPANEKLFF

v_call: TRBV12-3/TRBV12-4
j_call: TRBJ1-2
cdr3_aa: CASTFGQGKGYTF

v_call: TRBV5-6
j_call: TRBJ2-1
cdr3_aa: CASSLSGGALNEQFF

v_call: TRBV5-1
j_call: TRBJ1-1
cdr3_aa: CASSFLSGPTEAFF